These T cell receptor beta chains were read from a single sample in a study of T cell responses to AZD1222 COVID-19 vaccine. Sequencing used immunoSEQ multiplex PCR; TCRdb keeps in-frame clones, though not all of them. The sample holds around 200,000 clones, approximately 90% seen once. This specimen was peripheral blood, taken 28 days after the second AZD1222 dose. These receptors originate from an adult who received the AZD1222 COVID-19 vaccine. Each CDR3 is given with its conserved first and last residue. The D gene is left open where the match is weak. The size entry is marked missing in some rows and otherwise reads once, few, many or a size class.

V	size	J	D	DNA	CDR3
TRBV30	.	TRBJ1-2	.	TGTGCCTGGAGTGTTGGTGAGGGCCGAAACTATGGCTACACCTTC	CAWSVGEGRNYGYTF
TRBV4-3	.	TRBJ2-1	TRBD2	TGCGCCAGCAGCCAGACTAGCTCCCCCTACAATGAGCAGTTCTTC	CASSQTSSPYNEQFF
TRBV9	.	TRBJ2-1	TRBD2	TGTGCCAGCAGCGTAGTTAGCGGGAGAACCTACAATGAGCAGTTCTTC	CASSVVSGRTYNEQFF
TRBV28	.	TRBJ2-3	.	TGTGCCAGCAGTTTGACGATTGCAGGACTTTCCCCTCCCTATACGCAGTATTTT	CASSLTIAGLSPPYTQYF
TRBV7-9	once	TRBJ2-2	.	TGTGCCAGCAGCACACGCTCTTCGAACACCGGGGAGCTGTTTTTT	CASSTRSSNTGELFF
TRBV9	.	TRBJ2-7	.	TGTGCCAGCAGCGTAGATCCTAGCTCCGACGAGCAGTACTTC	CASSVDPSSDEQYF
TRBV11-2	.	TRBJ2-7	.	TGTGCCAGCAGCTCTCTCAGGGGTTCCTACGAGCAGTACTTC	CASSSLRGSYEQYF
TRBV3-1/TRBV3-2	.	TRBJ2-1	.	TGTGCCAGCAGCCAACCCAACAGGATTGAGCAGTTCTTC	CASSQPNRIEQFF
TRBV24-1	.	TRBJ2-4	.	TGTGCCACCGCTGGGACCAAAAACATTCAGTACTTC	CATAGTKNIQYF
TRBV2	.	TRBJ1-5	TRBD1	TGTGCCAGCAGGAACAGGGGTAGTTTTGAGCCCCAGCATTTT	CASRNRGSFEPQHF
TRBV5-4	.	TRBJ1-6	.	TGTGCCAGCAGCTTGGCACAGCCAAATTCACCCCTCCACTTT	CASSLAQPNSPLHF
TRBV2	.	TRBJ1-6	TRBD1	TGTGCCAGCAGTAGTACAGGGGGAACACCCCTCCACTTT	CASSSTGGTPLHF
TRBV7-3	.	TRBJ2-3	TRBD2	TGTGCCAGCAGCTTAGGACTAGCGGGAGGGGATACGCAGTATTTT	CASSLGLAGGDTQYF
TRBV19	.	TRBJ1-2	.	TGTGCCAGTAGTATAGTGAATGGCTACACCTTC	CASSIVNGYTF
TRBV7-9	.	TRBJ2-3	.	TGTGCCAGCAGCTTAGGACAGGCCAAGAGGGATACGCAGTATTTT	CASSLGQAKRDTQYF
TRBV27	.	TRBJ2-7	.	TGTGCCAGCAGTTGGCGCCCCGGGGGACTCTCGGCCGAGCAGTACTTC	CASSWRPGGLSAEQYF
TRBV6-5	.	TRBJ1-5	.	TGTGCCAGCTCCAGAAGTAGCAATCAGCCCCAGCATTTT	CASSRSSNQPQHF
TRBV2	.	TRBJ1-2	.	TGTGCCAGCAGTGAAGGCCTGGGTACGGATGGCTACACCTTC	CASSEGLGTDGYTF
TRBV7-9	.	TRBJ1-3	.	TGTGCCAGCAGCCCGGACGGCTCTGGAAACACCATATATTTT	CASSPDGSGNTIYF
TRBV5-4	.	TRBJ1-5	.	TGTGCCAGCAGCTGGGGGAGCAATCAGCCCCAGCATTTT	CASSWGSNQPQHF
TRBV7-6	.	TRBJ2-7	TRBD2	TGTGCCAGCAGCTTAGGGGCTAGCGGGAGGGTTGGCGAGCAGTACTTC	CASSLGASGRVGEQYF
TRBV19	.	TRBJ2-2	TRBD2	TGTGCCAGTAGTATGGTTAGCGGGAGTAGGAACACCGGGGAGCTGTTTTTT	CASSMVSGSRNTGELFF
TRBV24-1	.	TRBJ2-1	TRBD2	TGTGCCACCAGTGATTTGCAAGCGGGGGAGCAGTTCTTC	CATSDLQAGEQFF
TRBV5-4	.	TRBJ2-2	.	TGTGCCAGCAGCTTGTCCGGAGGATCCGGGGAGCTGTTTTTT	CASSLSGGSGELFF
TRBV7-9	.	TRBJ2-4	.	TGTGCCAGCAGCTTAGAGGGGACCAATAACATTCAGTACTTC	CASSLEGTNNIQYF
TRBV29-1	.	TRBJ1-2	TRBD1	TGCAGCGTTCCCCGACAGGGAACTAACTATGGCTACACCTTC	CSVPRQGTNYGYTF
TRBV7-2	.	TRBJ2-7	.	TGTGCCAGCAGCGCCGGGAGCTACGAGCAGTACTTC	CASSAGSYEQYF
TRBV7-3	.	TRBJ2-3	TRBD2	TGTGCCAGCGGGGGTCGGACTAGCGGAGGGAGCACAGATACGCAGTATTTT	CASGGRTSGGSTDTQYF
TRBV6-5	.	TRBJ2-5	.	TGTGCCAGCAGTCTCGGGACACCTCCTCGAGAGACCCAGTACTTC	CASSLGTPPRETQYF
TRBV7-3	once	TRBJ2-1	.	TGTGCCAGCAGCTCTGGGGCCTACAATGAGCAGTTCTTC	CASSSGAYNEQFF
TRBV28	.	TRBJ1-4	.	TGTGCCAGCAGTTTAAGTCGGGTAGGGGGGGAAAAACTGTTTTTT	CASSLSRVGGEKLFF
TRBV7-8	.	TRBJ1-5	TRBD1	TGTGCCAGCAGTCTGAATAGGACAGGGTATCGTCAGCCCCAGCATTTT	CASSLNRTGYRQPQHF
TRBV24-1	.	TRBJ2-2	TRBD2	TGTGCCACCAGGAGCAATAGCGGGTTGGGGGCCGGGGAGCTGTTTTTT	CATRSNSGLGAGELFF
TRBV6-5	once	TRBJ1-6	TRBD1	TGTGCCAGCAGTCCGGGACAGGGGTATTCACCCCTCCACTTT	CASSPGQGYSPLHF
TRBV5-8	once	TRBJ1-6	.	TGTGCCAGCAGCTTCTTCAGAAGCTCCTATAATTCACCCCTCCACTTT	CASSFFRSSYNSPLHF
TRBV6-5	.	TRBJ2-7	.	TGTGCCAGCAGTACCGACTGGAGCGAGCAGTACTTC	CASSTDWSEQYF
TRBV6-1	.	TRBJ1-5	.	TGTGCCAGCAGTGGGCCCGTGACAGTACCCAATCAGCCCCAGCATTTT	CASSGPVTVPNQPQHF
TRBV6-5	.	TRBJ2-5	.	TGTGCCAGCAGTACCTACCAAGAGACCCAGTACTTC	CASSTYQETQYF
TRBV30	.	TRBJ2-7	.	TGTGCCTGGAGATTTCGCAACGAGCAGTACTTC	CAWRFRNEQYF
TRBV7-9	.	TRBJ2-7	TRBD1	TGTGCCAGCAGTTCCGGGACAGGAGCCTACGAGCAGTACTTC	CASSSGTGAYEQYF
TRBV9	.	TRBJ2-1	TRBD2	TGTGCCAGCAGCGAGGGGACTAGCGGCTTCTCCTACAATGAGCAGTTCTTC	CASSEGTSGFSYNEQFF
TRBV28	.	TRBJ2-5	.	TGTGCCAGCAGTCGGGAGAGCTCAAGGAAGACCCAGTACTTC	CASSRESSRKTQYF
TRBV28	.	TRBJ2-1	.	TGTGCCAGCAGTCAAGCCCCGATAGGGTACAATGAGCAGTTCTTC	CASSQAPIGYNEQFF
TRBV18	.	TRBJ1-1	.	TGTGCCAGCTCACCCGCGAGGAGCACTGAAGCTTTCTTT	CASSPARSTEAFF
TRBV24-1	.	TRBJ2-7	TRBD1	TGTGCCACCAGTGATCCGGGACAGGGGACCCACGAGCAGTACTTC	CATSDPGQGTHEQYF
TRBV15	.	TRBJ2-7	.	TGTGCCACCAGCAGAGATCCCCCCTTGACACTCTCCTACGAGCAGTACTTC	CATSRDPPLTLSYEQYF
TRBV5-4	.	TRBJ1-3	.	TGTGCCAGCAGCTTGGCCCCAGGGTCTGGAAACACCATATATTTT	CASSLAPGSGNTIYF
TRBV5-1	.	TRBJ2-5	.	TGCGCCAGCAGCTTGTCGGGTTTGGGGATCGAGACCCAGTACTTC	CASSLSGLGIETQYF
TRBV11-3	.	TRBJ2-2	TRBD2	TGTGCCAGCAGGCCTAGCGGGAGAGTCGGGGAGCTGTTTTTT	CASRPSGRVGELFF
TRBV30	.	TRBJ1-2	.	TGTGCCTGGAGTGTAGGGGCAGACAACTATGGCTACACCTTC	CAWSVGADNYGYTF
TRBV7-2	.	TRBJ2-3	.	TGTGCCAGCAGCTTCAAAGGCACAGATACGCAGTATTTT	CASSFKGTDTQYF
TRBV6-2/TRBV6-3	.	TRBJ2-7	TRBD1	TGTGCCAGCAGTTCCCGGGACAGGGGTAAGCAGTACTTC	CASSSRDRGKQYF
TRBV19	once	TRBJ1-5	.	TGTGCCAGTAGTATGGGTAGCAATCAGCCCCAGCATTTT	CASSMGSNQPQHF
TRBV4-2	.	TRBJ1-1	.	TGTGCCAGCAGCCAAGATGAGGGGCGGGTTCTTGAAGCTTTCTTT	CASSQDEGRVLEAFF
TRBV19	.	TRBJ2-4	.	TGTGCCAGTAGTATGCCCGGAGCCAAAAACATTCAGTACTTC	CASSMPGAKNIQYF